This T cell receptor (beta chain) was captured by sequencing in a study of technical replicates of blood from a handful of donors. Libraries were prepared by immunoSEQ multiplex PCR; TCRdb keeps only in-frame clonotypes and omits some of them. The sample comprises 70,000 to 95,000 clones, 95% of which are singletons, and more than 0.25% rests with the top ten. Germline V gene sequence: CDR1 MRHNA, CDR2 SNTAGT. The CDR3 consists of 14 residues. Between the trimmed V and J ends, which lost 4 bases and 1 base, there was a span of 9 bases. Sequencing was carried out using T cells isolated from PBMCs. The genes are TRBV6-4 and TRBJ2-3; D unresolved. The origin of this receptor is a human donor in good health. CDR3 in DNA: TGTGCCAGCAGTGTCACTACTGGCACAGATACGCAGTATTTT. It encodes CASSVTTGTDTQYF.